This TCR beta chain emerged from a study of blood T cell repertoires in COVID-19. As for the study in general: Sites in the United States, Italy and Spain provided acute and convalescent COVID-19 samples. In each case, the material was cDNA or gDNA derived from T cells, B-cell-depleted T cells, or PBMCs.

The Seattle patients joined while their infection was active and were tracked longitudinally afterward. TCRdb's copy holds only in-frame clones and misses some; the assay was immunoSEQ multiplex PCR. Counted here are more than 300,000 clones, about 89% occurring once; the ten biggest clones make up about 6%. Germline CDR1 is MNHEY and CDR2 is SMNVEV (reference sequence). With 4 bases clipped from V and 2 bases from J, the junction kept 5 bases outside the gene matches. This CDR3 region has 16 residues. The V call is TRBV27, the J call TRBJ2-1; 10 bases fit TRBD1. Input material: peripheral blood. This TCR derives from a woman aged 45-65 years with COVID-19, enrolled during active disease. The CDR3 coding sequence is TGTGCCAGCAGTTCCCGACAGGGGGCAACCTACAATGAGCAGTTCTTC. It is translated as CASSSRQGATYNEQFF.